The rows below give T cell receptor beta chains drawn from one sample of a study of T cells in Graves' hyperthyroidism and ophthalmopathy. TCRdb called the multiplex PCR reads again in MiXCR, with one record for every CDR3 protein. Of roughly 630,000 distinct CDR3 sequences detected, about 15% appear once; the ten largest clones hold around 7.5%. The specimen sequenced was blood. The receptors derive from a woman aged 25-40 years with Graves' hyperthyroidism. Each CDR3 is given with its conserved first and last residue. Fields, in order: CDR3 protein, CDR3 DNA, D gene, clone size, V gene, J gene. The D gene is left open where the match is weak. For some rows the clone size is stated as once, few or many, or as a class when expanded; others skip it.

CASSESRASGRAEQFF	TGCGCCAGCAGTGAGAGCCGGGCTAGCGGGAGAGCCGAGCAGTTCTTC	TRBD2	NA	TRBV10-1	TRBJ2-1
CSARVFGTGQSLNSETQYF	TGCAGTGCTAGAGTATTTGGGACCGGACAGAGCCTTAATAGCGAGACCCAGTACTTC	NA	few	TRBV20-1	TRBJ2-5
CASSLTSTQTGTEAFF	TGTGCCAGCAGCTTGACGAGCACACAGACGGGAACTGAAGCTTTCTTT	NA	NA	TRBV7-9	TRBJ1-1
CASSHGGFSEKLFF	TGTGCCAGCAGCCATGGGGGTTTCAGTGAAAAACTGTTTTTT	NA	NA	TRBV7-9	TRBJ1-4
CASSRPGQGAVEQFF	TGTGCCAGCTCACGGCCGGGACAGGGGGCTGTTGAGCAGTTCTTC	TRBD1	many	TRBV18	TRBJ2-1
CASMDSSRSSNQPQHF	TGCGCCAGCATGGACAGTTCACGATCTAGCAATCAGCCCCAGCATTTT	NA	NA	TRBV10-2	TRBJ1-5
CASSLAPPELVANTEAFF	TGCGCCAGCAGCTTGGCTCCCCCCGAATTGGTGGCGAACACTGAAGCTTTCTTT	NA	many	TRBV5-1	TRBJ1-1
CASSLTGDGYTF	TGTGCCAGCAGTTTGACAGGGGATGGCTACACCTTC	TRBD1	many	TRBV27	TRBJ1-2
CSAREGVGDYGYTF	TGCAGTGCTAGAGAGGGGGTTGGGGACTATGGCTACACCTTC	NA	NA	TRBV20-1	TRBJ1-2
CASTDRGTDTQYF	TGTGCCAGCACCGACAGGGGCACAGATACGCAGTATTTT	TRBD1	few	TRBV6-1	TRBJ2-3
CSARAGTGLYEQYF	TGCAGTGCTAGGGCCGGGACAGGGCTTTACGAGCAGTACTTC	TRBD1	few	TRBV20-1	TRBJ2-7
CASSIKGGSAWDEQFF	TGTGCCAGTAGTATTAAGGGAGGGTCGGCCTGGGATGAGCAGTTCTTC	TRBD2	few	TRBV19	TRBJ2-1
CATSESGRSMNEQFF	TGTGCCACCAGTGAAAGCGGGAGGTCAATGAATGAGCAGTTCTTC	TRBD2	many	TRBV24-1	TRBJ2-1
CASSVVWSSGELFF	TGTGCCAGCAGCGTAGTGTGGAGTTCCGGGGAGCTGTTTTTT	NA	few	TRBV9	TRBJ2-2
CASSLEDREETQYF	TGTGCCAGCAGCCTAGAGGACAGGGAAGAGACCCAGTACTTC	TRBD1	many	TRBV3-1	TRBJ2-5
CASSSGGRTDTQYF	TGTGCCAGCAGTTCTGGCGGACGCACAGATACGCAGTATTTT	NA	NA	TRBV6-2/TRBV6-3	TRBJ2-3
CASSFFGKGNGYTF	TGTGCCAGCAGTTTTTTTGGGAAAGGGAATGGCTACACCTTC	NA	NA	TRBV12-3/TRBV12-4	TRBJ1-2
CASSPGTSGRGSYEQYF	TGTGCCAGCAGCCCCGGGACTAGCGGGAGGGGCTCCTACGAGCAGTACTTC	TRBD2	NA	TRBV11-2	TRBJ2-7
CASSSPGQGTYNEQFF	TGTGCCAGCAGTTCACCGGGACAGGGGACCTACAATGAGCAGTTCTTC	TRBD1	many	TRBV27	TRBJ2-1
CASSLPGREDTQYF	TGTGCCAGCAGCCTTCCCGGGAGGGAAGATACGCAGTATTTT	TRBD2	many	TRBV14	TRBJ2-3
CASSATGEETQYF	TGCGCCAGCAGCGCGACAGGGGAAGAGACCCAGTACTTC	TRBD1	many	TRBV5-1	TRBJ2-5
CASSPDVRLAGREQYF	TGTGCCAGCAGCCCCGATGTCCGCCTAGCGGGACGGGAGCAGTACTTC	TRBD2	few	TRBV6-2/TRBV6-3	TRBJ2-7
CASRPVAGGYEQYF	TGTGCCAGCAGACCCGTAGCCGGGGGGTACGAGCAGTACTTC	TRBD2	many	TRBV12-3/TRBV12-4	TRBJ2-7
CASSQRRTAEAYGYTF	TGCGCCAGCAGCCAAAGGAGGACAGCCGAGGCCTATGGCTACACCTTC	NA	many	TRBV4-1	TRBJ1-2
CASSLGPFSPLHF	TGTGCCAGCAGCTTGGGACCTTTTTCACCCCTCCACTTT	NA	NA	TRBV7-3	TRBJ1-6
CSVEVGGNTEAFF	TGCAGCGTTGAAGTGGGGGGGAACACTGAAGCTTTCTTT	NA	many	TRBV29-1	TRBJ1-1
CASSLGTNYEQYF	TGTGCCAGCAGTTTAGGGACCAACTACGAGCAGTACTTC	NA	many	TRBV12-3/TRBV12-4	TRBJ2-7
CASSPGPGGWGEQFF	TGTGCCAGCAGTCCCGGGCCGGGGGGCTGGGGTGAGCAGTTCTTC	NA	many	TRBV7-6	TRBJ2-1
CASSPLRVAAYNEQFF	TGTGCCAGCAGCCCCCTTCGAGTAGCGGCTTACAATGAGCAGTTCTTC	NA	NA	TRBV12-3/TRBV12-4	TRBJ2-1
CASSWTGNTGELFF	TGTGCCAGCAGCTGGACAGGGAACACCGGGGAGCTGTTTTTT	TRBD1	many	TRBV11-3	TRBJ2-2
CASSLEGSQSSYEQYF	TGTGCCAGCAGTTTAGAAGGGAGCCAGAGCTCCTACGAGCAGTACTTC	NA	many	TRBV12-3/TRBV12-4	TRBJ2-7
CASSITRGSGNTIYF	TGTGCCAGTAGTATTACCAGGGGATCTGGAAACACCATATATTTT	NA	few	TRBV19	TRBJ1-3
CASSQGGMENTIYF	TGTGCCAGCAGCCAAGGAGGGATGGAAAACACCATATATTTT	NA	many	TRBV3-1	TRBJ1-3
CASNYSYNYGYTF	TGTGCCAGCAATTACTCCTATAACTATGGCTACACCTTC	NA	many	TRBV6-5	TRBJ1-2
CAWGTTGGFTDTQYF	TGTGCCTGGGGAACAACAGGGGGCTTCACAGATACGCAGTATTTT	TRBD1	few	TRBV30	TRBJ2-3
CASSQDGVEPQHF	TGTGCCAGCAGCCAAGATGGGGTAGAGCCCCAGCATTTT	NA	few	TRBV4-2	TRBJ1-5
CASSLPLVGNGYTF	TGCGCCAGCAGCTTGCCTCTTGTGGGGAATGGCTACACCTTC	NA	many	TRBV5-1	TRBJ1-2
CSASVLAGGPGYNEQFF	TGCAGTGCTAGTGTCCTAGCGGGAGGGCCGGGTTACAATGAGCAGTTCTTC	TRBD2	many	TRBV20-1	TRBJ2-1
CAHFAVARGPSTDTQYF	TGTGCCCACTTCGCCGTTGCCAGGGGGCCTAGCACAGATACGCAGTATTTT	TRBD1	few	TRBV2	TRBJ2-3
CASSISFAGGADEQFF	TGTGCCAGTAGTATAAGTTTTGCGGGAGGCGCTGATGAGCAGTTCTTC	TRBD2	many	TRBV19	TRBJ2-1
CASSSRADTDTQYF	TGTGCCAGCAGCTCCCGGGCCGACACAGATACGCAGTATTTT	NA	many	TRBV7-2	TRBJ2-3
CAWSGIDANEKLFF	TGTGCCTGGAGTGGAATCGATGCTAATGAAAAACTGTTTTTT	NA	many	TRBV30	TRBJ1-4
CASSGGTPNTEAFF	TGCGCCAGCAGCGGCGGGACACCGAACACTGAAGCTTTCTTT	NA	NA	TRBV5-1	TRBJ1-1
CASSVARPWVGNQPQHF	TGTGCCAGCAGCGTAGCGAGGCCGTGGGTTGGCAATCAGCCCCAGCATTTT	NA	many	TRBV9	TRBJ1-5
CASSEAGGPTGELFF	TGTGCCAGCAGTGAAGCGGGAGGGCCGACCGGGGAGCTGTTTTTT	TRBD2	many	TRBV6-1	TRBJ2-2